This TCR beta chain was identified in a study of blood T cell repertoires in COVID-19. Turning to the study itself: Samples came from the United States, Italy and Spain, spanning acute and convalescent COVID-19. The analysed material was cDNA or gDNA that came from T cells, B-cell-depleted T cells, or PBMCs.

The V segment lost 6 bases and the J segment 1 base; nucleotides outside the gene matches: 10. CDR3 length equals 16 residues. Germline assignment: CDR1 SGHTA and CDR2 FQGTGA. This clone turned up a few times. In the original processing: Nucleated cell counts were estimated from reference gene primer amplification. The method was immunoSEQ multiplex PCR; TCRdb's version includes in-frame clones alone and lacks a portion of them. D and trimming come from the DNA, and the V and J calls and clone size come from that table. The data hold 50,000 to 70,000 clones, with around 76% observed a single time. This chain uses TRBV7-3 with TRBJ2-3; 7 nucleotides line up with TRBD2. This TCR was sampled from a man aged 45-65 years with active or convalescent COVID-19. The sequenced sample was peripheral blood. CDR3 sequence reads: CASSLSTSSGTDTQYF. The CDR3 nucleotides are TGTGCCAGCAGTCTCTCGACTAGCAGTGGCACAGATACGCAGTATTTT. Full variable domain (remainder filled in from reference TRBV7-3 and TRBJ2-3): GAGVSQTPSNKVTEKGKYVELRCDPISGHTALYWYRQSLGQGPEFLIYFQGTGAADDSGLPNDRFFAVRPEGSVSTLKIQRTERGDSAVYLCASSLSTSSGTDTQYFGPGTRLTVL.